One T cell receptor (beta chain) is described in this entry. This entry belongs to a study of blood T cell repertoires in COVID-19. Germline CDR1 SGHTA, CDR2 FQGTGA. CDR3 length: 13 residues. The V end was cut by 1 base, the J end by 4 bases, with 5 bases between. The method was immunoSEQ multiplex PCR; TCRdb's version includes in-frame clones alone and lacks a portion of them. This table holds fewer than 200,000 clones, 87% found once. What was sequenced was peripheral blood. This clonotype originated in a man in his fifties or sixties with active or convalescent COVID-19. The chain joins TRBV7-3 to TRBJ1-3, with D uncertain. CDR3: CASSLKPGNTIYF. The CDR3 DNA reads as TGTGCCAGCAGCTTAAAGCCGGGAAACACCATATATTTT.